One and the same sample provided the 28 T cell receptor beta chains below, sequenced in a study of T-cell reconstitution after alpha-beta-depleted transplantation in children (dated by TCRdb to 2016 to 2018). The library came from PCR. The data were produced on an Illumina HiSeq 2500. Molecular barcoding was employed in the preparation of TCR libraries, with unique molecular identifiers being used to normalize TCRbeta repertoire quantification. TCRdb trimmed public reads at Q25 via fastp, called clones via MiXCR and kept in-frame beta chains. Duplicate CDR3 protein sequences are folded into a single record with the most common DNA and genes. The sample profile shows 150,000 to 200,000 distinct CDR3 sequences; around 7% of them were found once. The leading ten clones occupy 3% to 3.5% of the sample. Here the sequenced sample was PBMCs from the stem cell graft donor, taken from the stem cell graft. The receptors stem from a human donor who donated a stem cell graft to a child with Wiskott-Aldrich syndrome.

This clonotype was counted at least ten times. The chain uses TRBV24-1 and TRBJ2-3, with 8 bases matching TRBD1. With 4 bases clipped from V and 8 bases from J, the junction kept 7 bases outside the gene matches. Per germline, CDR1 KGHDR and CDR2 SFDVKD. The CDR3 totals 14 residues. As DNA, the CDR3 is TGTGCCACCAGTGACCCGGACAGGGCTGTTACGCAGTATTTT. Translating it yields CATSDPDRAVTQYF.

This clonotype showed up many times. This chain links TRBV5-6 with TRBJ2-3, with 10 positions matching TRBD1. Germline-derived CDR1 and CDR2 are SGHDT and YYEEEE. The length of the CDR3 is 16 residues. Germline trimming cut 4 bases from V and 5 bases from J; bases unmatched to any gene: 10. CDR3 sequence (DNA): TGTGCCAGCAGCACCCTAAGACAGGGGGCAGAAGATACGCAGTATTTT. This translates into CASSTLRQGAEDTQYF.

This clonotype was observed a few times. The chain combines TRBV5-1 with TRBJ2-7; TRBD1 matches at 7 bases. V was pared by 3 bases and J by 3 bases, with 3 bases of the junction left unmatched. There are 13 residues in the CDR3. Germline CDR1 reads SGHRS; CDR2 reads YFSETQ. In DNA, the CDR3 is TGCGCCAGCAGCTCCCGACAGGGCTACGAGCAGTACTTC. Translation: CASSSRQGYEQYF.

V gene TRBV7-8 combines with J gene TRBJ2-7, with a weak D call TRBD1 (5 bases). The CDR3 covers 14 residues. Germline values: CDR1 SGHVS, CDR2 FQNEAQ. Trimming took 4 bases from V and 5 from J, leaving 15 bases between them. CDR3 sequence (DNA): TGTGCCAGCAGCTCCCAGGGCCGACGGCACGAGCAGTACTTC. Translated, it gives CASSSQGRRHEQYF.

The table lists this clonotype with many counts. The chain combines TRBV11-2 with TRBJ2-3; the D gene is possibly TRBD1 (6 bases). V was shortened by 1 base and J by 8 bases, with 7 bases between the two germline ends. Germline CDR1 is SGHAT and CDR2 is FQNNGV. The length of the CDR3 is 12 residues. In nucleotides, the CDR3 is TGTGCCAGCAGCTTAGGAGGGGGTACGCAGTATTTT. Amino acids: CASSLGGGTQYF.

The CDR3 loop reads CSVPGTSGGGTGELFF. The CDR3 coding sequence is TGCAGCGTGCCGGGGACTAGCGGGGGGGGAACCGGGGAGCTGTTTTTT. The gene calls are TRBV29-1 and TRBJ2-2; TRBD2 agrees at 16 bases. CDR1 is SQVTM, CDR2 ANQGSEA, per germline. The CDR3 is 16 residues long. Losses at the gene ends were 6 bases for V and 5 bases for J; bases not matched to a gene: 6.

The genes are TRBV20-1 and TRBJ1-1; D gene uncertain. The germline V gene encodes CDR1 DFQATT and CDR2 SNEGSKA (reference sequence). V was trimmed by 1 base and J by 1 base, leaving 10 bases between them. The CDR3 has 14 residues. Written as DNA, the CDR3 is TGCAGTGCTAGAGCGGCAAGCTGGAACACTGAAGCTTTCTTT. Amino acid sequence: CSARAASWNTEAFF.

This clonotype showed up many times. The chain is built from TRBV6-2 or TRBV6-3 and TRBJ1-1; D is unresolved. This CDR3 is built from 16 residues. The germline CDR1 and CDR2 sequences are MNHEY and SVGEGT. Trimming pared 0 bases from V and 4 bases from J, leaving 15 bases between. CDR3 sequence reads: CASSYSRGVGLTEAFF. Here the CDR3 DNA reads TGTGCCAGCAGTTACTCGCGTGGAGTAGGACTCACTGAAGCTTTCTTT.

This clonotype was seen at least ten times. The CDR3 protein is CASSQSPSDSHEQFF. The DNA for the CDR3 is TGTGCCAGCAGCCAATCGCCTAGCGATTCACATGAGCAGTTCTTC. This chain uses TRBV16 with TRBJ2-1; TRBD2 might be the D (6 bases). CDR1 is KGHSY, CDR2 FQNENV, per germline. The V end was cut by 0 bases, the J end by 8 bases, with 14 bases between. This CDR3 is 15 amino acids long.

In its sample, this clonotype was seen a few times. The chain combines TRBV3-1 with TRBJ2-5, with 7 bases aligning to TRBD2. Germline-derived CDR1 and CDR2 are LGHDT and YNNKEL (reference sequence). V dropped 2 bases and J dropped 5; count of bases not matched to a gene: 11. The CDR3 is 16 amino acids. The CDR3 DNA follows: TGTGCCAGCAGCCAACTCGGGGGGAACCTTCGCGAGACCCAGTACTTC. It encodes CASSQLGGNLRETQYF.

This chain links TRBV19 with TRBJ1-1, with D tentatively TRBD1 (6 bases). The germline V gene has CDR1 LNHDA and CDR2 SQIVND (reference sequence). CDR3 length: 15 amino acids. Trimming left V 5 bases short and J 2 bases short, with 15 bases between. CDR3 loop: CASSAWGASNTEAFF. The DNA of the CDR3 is TGTGCCAGTAGTGCCTGGGGGGCGTCTAACACTGAAGCTTTCTTT.

This clonotype was detected ten times or more. The V and J genes are TRBV3-1 and TRBJ2-1, with TRBD2 matching 13 bases. The germline gives CDR1 LGHDT, CDR2 YNNKEL (reference sequence). The CDR3 extends over 20 amino acids. Trimming took 4 bases from V and 8 from J; bases not matched to a gene: 20. The CDR3 nucleotides are TGTGCCAGCAGCCTTAACCTTTTTCCCGGGACTAGCGGGGCAGATCATGAGCAGTTCTTC. This codes for CASSLNLFPGTSGADHEQFF.

At least ten counts were recorded for this clonotype. The gene calls are TRBV7-6 and TRBJ2-2; possible D gene TRBD1, 5 bases. The CDR3 is made up of 14 amino acids. Germline lookup yields CDR1 SGHVS and CDR2 FNYEAQ. The ends were cut back, 5 bases at V and 5 bases at J, with 12 bases in the middle. The CDR3 nucleotides read TGTGCCAGCAGCAAACAGGATATAACCGGGGAGCTGTTTTTT. This gives the protein CASSKQDITGELFF.

This clonotype has a count of ten or more. The J gene is TRBJ2-5, the V gene TRBV5-1, with D unclear. V was shortened by 0 bases and J by 5 bases, with 8 bases between the two germline ends. Germline V CDR1 and CDR2: SGHRS, YFSETQ. CDR3 length: 13 residues. The CDR3 DNA reads TGCGCCAGCAGCTTGGCCTGGGCGGAGACCCAGTACTTC. It yields the protein CASSLAWAETQYF.

This clonotype was observed a few times. Relative to the germline gene, one junction end is altered; a read error may explain this. The chain links TRBV28 to TRBJ2-6; no clear D gene. This CDR3 is 11 amino acids long. Germline loops: CDR1 MDHEN, CDR2 SYDVKM. CDR3 in amino acids: CASSRANVLTF. The CDR3 nucleotides are TGTGCCAGCTCTCGGGCCAACGTCCTGACTTTC.

This clonotype was detected ten times or more. The chain combines TRBV5-4 with TRBJ2-6, with 10 bases lining up with TRBD1. The V gene's germline CDR1 is SGHNT and CDR2 YYREEE (reference sequence). The CDR3 loop spans 15 amino acids. Unmatched junction bases numbered 4, after V lost 10 bases and J lost 0 bases. DNA for the CDR3: TGTGCCGGGGGACAGGGGAACTCTGGGGCCAACGTCCTGACTTTC. Translation: CAGGQGNSGANVLTF. Full variable domain (rest looked up from reference TRBV5-4 and TRBJ2-6): ETGVTQSPTHLIKTRGQQVTLRCSSQSGHNTVSWYQQALGQGPQFIFQYYREEENGRGNFPPRFSGLQFPNYSSELNVNALELDDSALYLCAGGQGNSGANVLTFGAGSRLTVL.

V usage is TRBV9 and J usage is TRBJ1-5; no reliable D call. V shed 2 bases and J shed 0 bases, with 12 bases lying between them. CDR3 size: 16 residues. Germline CDR1 reads SGDLS; CDR2 reads YYNGEE. This chain's CDR3 is CASSVSDGRSNQPQHF. CDR3 DNA: TGTGCCAGCAGCGTTTCCGACGGACGTAGCAATCAGCCCCAGCATTTT.

This clonotype appeared many times. The chain has TRBV7-9 and TRBJ2-1; TRBD2 aligns across 7 bases. CDR1 is SEHNR and CDR2 is FQNEAQ in the germline V gene (reference sequence). The V and J ends lost 3 bases and 2 bases, in that order; junction bases with no gene match: 7. The CDR3 extends over 16 amino acids. CDR3 DNA: TGTGCCAGCAGCTTTTCCTGGCGGGGGACCTACAATGAGCAGTTCTTC. Its translation: CASSFSWRGTYNEQFF.

This clonotype came up many times. The chain uses TRBV24-1 and TRBJ2-5, with 7 bases aligning to TRBD2. CDR1 is KGHDR and CDR2 is SFDVKD in the germline V gene. J gave up 4 bases and V 0 bases, and 4 bases lay outside the gene matches. The CDR3 has 15 residues. Here the CDR3 reads CATSDLTGGGETQYF. CDR3 bases: TGTGCCACCAGTGATTTGACGGGAGGTGGAGAGACCCAGTACTTC.

This clonotype showed up many times. The V gene is TRBV11-2, the J gene TRBJ2-1, with D perhaps TRBD2 (7 bases). This CDR3 is 15 amino acids long. Trimming cost V 5 bases and J 3 bases, with 14 bases left between them. CDR1 is SGHAT, CDR2 FQNNGV, per germline. CDR3 DNA: TGTGCCAGCAGCCTTGCTAGGGGGGGCTACAATGAGCAGTTCTTC. Encoded protein: CASSLARGGYNEQFF.

CDR3 nucleotide sequence: TGTGCCTGGAGTGTCGGAAACACTGAAGCTTTCTTT. Protein: CAWSVGNTEAFF. The chain couples TRBV30 to TRBJ1-1; D is unclear. Trimming left V 0 bases short and J 2 bases short, with 4 bases between. Germline lookup yields CDR1 GTSNPN and CDR2 SVGIG (reference sequence). The CDR3 spans 12 residues.

This clonotype was counted ten times or more. The gene calls are TRBV18 and TRBJ1-1; D is uncertain. CDR1 and CDR2 (germline): KGHSH, LQKENI. CDR3 length: 12 residues. The V gene lost 2 bases and the J gene lost 6 bases, with 7 bases spanning the gap. The CDR3 region has the DNA TGTGCCAGCTCACCAGGGAAGGCTGAAGCTTTCTTT. As protein: CASSPGKAEAFF.

At least ten counts were recorded for this clonotype. The chain carries TRBV6-2 or TRBV6-3 and TRBJ2-1; 13 bases match TRBD2. The germline gives CDR1 MNHEY, CDR2 SVGEGT. Losses at the gene ends were 6 bases for V and 6 bases for J; bases not matched to a gene: 8. The CDR3 totals 16 residues. The CDR3 here is CASRRSTSGGINEQFF. CDR3 in DNA: TGTGCCAGCAGACGATCGACTAGCGGGGGGATCAATGAGCAGTTCTTC.

In this sample, this clonotype turned up many times. The chain carries TRBV7-9 and TRBJ1-1; D not resolved. CDR1 is SEHNR, CDR2 FQNEAQ, per germline (reference sequence). This CDR3 is 12 amino acids long. Trimming cost V 2 bases and J 11 bases, with 12 bases left between them. The CDR3 loop reads CASSLNEDPAFF. The DNA of the CDR3 is TGTGCCAGCAGCTTAAACGAGGACCCCGCTTTCTTT.

This clonotype has only a few counts. V is TRBV5-1 and J is TRBJ2-1; 9 bases map to TRBD2. This CDR3 is built from 21 residues. V was pared by 4 bases and J by 0 bases, with 20 bases of the junction left unmatched. Germline CDR1 and CDR2: SGHRS and YFSETQ. The CDR3 nucleotides are TGCGCCAGCAGCCCGAACCTGGGGGGGCTAGCGGGGCCTAGCTCCTACAATGAGCAGTTCTTC. Its translation is CASSPNLGGLAGPSSYNEQFF.

This clonotype was counted between two and nine times. The chain links TRBV7-9 to TRBJ1-2; a weak D match, TRBD1 (6 bases). The CDR3 is 15 residues long. V gave up 2 bases and J gave up 0 bases, with 10 bases separating them. Germline V CDR1 and CDR2: SEHNR, FQNEAQ (reference sequence). The CDR3 here is CASSLRQAANYGYTF. The CDR3, as DNA: TGTGCCAGCAGCTTAAGACAGGCAGCTAACTATGGCTACACCTTC.

This clonotype appeared many times. The chain is built from TRBV29-1 and TRBJ1-5; possibly TRBD1 for D (5 bases). Germline CDR1 and CDR2: SQVTM and ANQGSEA. The CDR3 is 12 residues long. Trimming stripped 8 bases from V and 10 bases from J, with 18 bases between. The CDR3 region is CSYREGIGPQHF. CDR3 nucleotide sequence: TGCAGCTATCGTGAGGGGATAGGACCCCAGCATTTT.

In this sample, this clonotype turned up a few times. The J gene is TRBJ2-3, the V gene TRBV7-8; possibly TRBD1 or TRBD2 for D (5 bases each). CDR1 and CDR2 from the germline V gene are SGHVS and FQNEAQ. CDR3 length equals 16 residues. With 2 bases removed from V and 4 bases from J, the gap between germline ends came to 16 bases. The CDR3 region is CASSLPTPVGPDTQYF. CDR3 nucleotide sequence: TGTGCCAGCAGCTTACCAACCCCGGTGGGACCAGATACGCAGTATTTT.